This T cell receptor beta chain was sequenced for a study of spatial heterogeneity in lung cancer. Time point here: sample taken at primary tumor resection. Each TCR cDNA molecule carried a unique molecular identifier. Via MiXCR, TCRdb re-called the 5' RACE reads, giving one row per CDR3 protein. The table records about 35,000 distinct CDR3 sequences, around 3.3% of them present only once. Germline-derived CDR1 and CDR2 are SGHNT and YYREEE (reference sequence). The CDR3 is 14 amino acids. Trimming pared 3 bases from V and 1 base from J, leaving 10 bases between. This clonotype was counted ten times or more.

This specimen was normal lung tissue next to the tumor, taken at surgery. V is TRBV5-4 and J is TRBJ1-1; D gene ambiguous. This receptor was identified in a male donor with early-stage non-small cell lung cancer. CDR3 protein: CASSSKKGNTEAFF. DNA for the CDR3: TGTGCCAGCAGCTCCAAAAAAGGGAACACTGAAGCTTTCTTT.